This record concerns one TCR beta chain sequence. The antigen remains undetermined. Treatment was busulfan-fludarabine conditioning, a marrow graft, and cyclophosphamide on days +3 and +4. Sequenced by immunoSEQ multiplex PCR; TCRdb stores in-frame clones only, minus some. The table shows 15,000 to 20,000 clones, with about three quarters occurring only once. Germline V gene data show CDR1 as SGHNT and CDR2 as YYREEE (reference sequence). The CDR3 extends over 14 amino acids. The trim removed 7 bases at V and 0 bases at J, leaving 3 bases unmatched. This entry belongs to a study of T cells after posttransplantation cyclophosphamide. Study conclusions and caveats: Donor-recipient repertoire similarity was low at 1-2 months, rising over year one. Skin or GI-infiltrating T cells shared few TRB sequences with blood. Recipient CMV seropositivity and CMV reactivation strongly tracked TRB clonality.

This TCR was recovered from a female patient in her 40s who received an allogeneic stem cell transplant from a related donor, was CMV-positive, and had no GVHD. Part of the T cells may come from the graft donor. The chain recombines TRBV5-4 with TRBJ2-2, with 7 bases lining up with TRBD2. This sample comprised CD8+ T cells sorted from PBMCs, obtained 1,800 to 2,000 days after a stem cell transplant with posttransplant cyclophosphamide. CDR3 sequence: CASEGLPNTGELFF. For the CDR3, the DNA is TGTGCCAGCGAGGGACTACCGAACACCGGGGAGCTGTTTTTT.